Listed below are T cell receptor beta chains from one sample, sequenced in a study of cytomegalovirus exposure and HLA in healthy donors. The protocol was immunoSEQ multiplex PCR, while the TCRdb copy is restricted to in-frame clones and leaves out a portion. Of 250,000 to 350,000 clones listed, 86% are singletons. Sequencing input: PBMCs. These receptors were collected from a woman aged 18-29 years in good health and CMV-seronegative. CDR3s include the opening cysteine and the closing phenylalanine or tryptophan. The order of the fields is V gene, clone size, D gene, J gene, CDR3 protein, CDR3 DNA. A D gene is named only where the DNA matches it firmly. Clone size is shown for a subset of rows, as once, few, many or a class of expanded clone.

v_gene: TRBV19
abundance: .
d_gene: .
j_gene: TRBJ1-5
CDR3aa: CASSNYVGNQPQHF
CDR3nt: TGTGCCAGTAGTAATTACGTAGGCAATCAGCCCCAGCATTTT

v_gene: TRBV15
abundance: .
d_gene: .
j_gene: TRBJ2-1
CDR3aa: CATSRRGGSYNEQFF
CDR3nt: TGTGCCACCAGCAGACGAGGGGGCTCCTACAATGAGCAGTTCTTC

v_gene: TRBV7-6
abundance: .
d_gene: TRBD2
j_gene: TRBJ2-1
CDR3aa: CASRRGTSGRAGNEQFF
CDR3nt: TGTGCCAGCAGGAGAGGGACTAGCGGGAGGGCCGGAAATGAGCAGTTCTTC

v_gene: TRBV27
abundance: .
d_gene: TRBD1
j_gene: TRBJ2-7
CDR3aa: CASSSRDRPHEQYF
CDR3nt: TGTGCCAGCAGTTCCCGGGACAGGCCCCACGAGCAGTACTTC

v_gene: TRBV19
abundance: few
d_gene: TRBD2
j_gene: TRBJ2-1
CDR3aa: CASSPLAEAYNEQFF
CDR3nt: TGTGCCAGTAGTCCCCTAGCGGAGGCCTACAATGAGCAGTTCTTC

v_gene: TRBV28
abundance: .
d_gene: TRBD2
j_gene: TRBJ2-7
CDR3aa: CASSSGTSGSPDNF
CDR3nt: TGTGCCAGCAGTTCCGGGACTAGCGGGAGCCCAGATAACTTC

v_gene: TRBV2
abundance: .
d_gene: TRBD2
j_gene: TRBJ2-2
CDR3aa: CASTLAGTNTGELFF
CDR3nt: TGTGCCAGCACCTTAGCGGGGACGAACACCGGGGAGCTGTTTTTT

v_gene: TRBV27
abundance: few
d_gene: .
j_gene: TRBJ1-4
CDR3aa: CASSLFPRADEKLFF
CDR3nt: TGTGCCAGCAGTTTATTTCCCAGGGCGGATGAAAAACTGTTTTTT

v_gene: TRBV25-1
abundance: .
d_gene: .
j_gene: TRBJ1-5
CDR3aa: CASSESAAGDSNQPQHF
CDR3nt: TGTGCCAGCAGTGAATCGGCGGCAGGGGATAGCAATCAGCCCCAGCATTTT

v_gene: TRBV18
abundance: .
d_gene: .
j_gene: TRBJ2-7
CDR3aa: CASSPGTRVYEQYF
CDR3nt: TGTGCCAGCTCACCCGGGACACGGGTTTACGAGCAGTACTTC

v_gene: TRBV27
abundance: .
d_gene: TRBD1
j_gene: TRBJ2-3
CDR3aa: CASSWTGSTDTQYF
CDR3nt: TGTGCCAGCAGTTGGACAGGGAGCACAGATACGCAGTATTTT

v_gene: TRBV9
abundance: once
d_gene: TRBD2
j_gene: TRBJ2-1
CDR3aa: CASSVGLAINEQFF
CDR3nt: TGTGCCAGCAGCGTGGGACTAGCGATCAATGAGCAGTTCTTC

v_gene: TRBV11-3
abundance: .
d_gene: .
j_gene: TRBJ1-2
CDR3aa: CASSPSWGGYTF
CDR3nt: TGTGCCAGCAGCCCTAGCTGGGGTGGCTACACCTTC

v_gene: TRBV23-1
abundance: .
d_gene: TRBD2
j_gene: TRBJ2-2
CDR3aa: CASRTRETSGPDTGELFF
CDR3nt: TGCGCCAGCAGGACCCGTGAGACTAGCGGTCCCGACACCGGGGAGCTGTTTTTT

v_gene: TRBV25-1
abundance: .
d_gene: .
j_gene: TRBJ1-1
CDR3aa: CASRGQGMSTEAFF
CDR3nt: TGTGCCAGCAGGGGTCAGGGTATGAGCACTGAAGCTTTCTTT

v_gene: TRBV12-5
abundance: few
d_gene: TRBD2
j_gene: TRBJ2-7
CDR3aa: CASGLAGTSGWYAQYF
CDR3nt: TGTGCTAGTGGTTTGGCAGGGACTAGCGGCTGGTATGCGCAGTACTTC

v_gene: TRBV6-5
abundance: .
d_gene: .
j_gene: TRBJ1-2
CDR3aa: CASSYATSRGGYTF
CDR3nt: TGTGCCAGCAGCTACGCGACGTCCCGCGGCGGCTACACCTTC

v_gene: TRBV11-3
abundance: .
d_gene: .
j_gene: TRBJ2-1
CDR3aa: CASSHAGGVKQFF
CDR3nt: TGTGCCAGCAGCCACGCCGGGGGAGTTAAGCAGTTCTTC

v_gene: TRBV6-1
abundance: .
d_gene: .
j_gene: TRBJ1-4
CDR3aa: CASSEASGGGEKLFF
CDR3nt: TGTGCCAGCAGTGAAGCGAGTGGTGGGGGGGAAAAACTGTTTTTT

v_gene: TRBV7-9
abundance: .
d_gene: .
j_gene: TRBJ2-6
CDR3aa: CASSLDSSGANVLTF
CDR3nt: TGTGCCAGCAGCCTTGACAGCTCTGGGGCCAACGTCCTGACTTTC

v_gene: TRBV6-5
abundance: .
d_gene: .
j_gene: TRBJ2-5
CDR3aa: CASISQGAPQETQYF
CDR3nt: TGTGCCAGCATTAGTCAAGGGGCGCCCCAAGAGACCCAGTACTTC

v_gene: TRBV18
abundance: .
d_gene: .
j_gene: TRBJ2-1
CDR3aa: CASSPLSGKSSYNEQFF
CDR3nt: TGTGCCAGCTCACCACTCTCGGGGAAAAGCTCCTACAATGAGCAGTTCTTC

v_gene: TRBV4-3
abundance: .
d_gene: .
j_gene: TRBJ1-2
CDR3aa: CASSQGAYGYTF
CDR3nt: TGCGCCAGCAGCCAGGGGGCCTATGGCTACACCTTC

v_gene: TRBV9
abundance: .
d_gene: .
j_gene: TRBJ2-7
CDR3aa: CASSGAGSGRVNEQYF
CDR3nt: TGTGCCAGCAGCGGCGCGGGGAGTGGCAGGGTGAACGAGCAGTACTTC

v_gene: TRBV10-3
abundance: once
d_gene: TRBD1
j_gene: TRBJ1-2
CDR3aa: CAISPLQGNYGYTF
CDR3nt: TGTGCCATCAGCCCCCTACAGGGGAACTATGGCTACACCTTC